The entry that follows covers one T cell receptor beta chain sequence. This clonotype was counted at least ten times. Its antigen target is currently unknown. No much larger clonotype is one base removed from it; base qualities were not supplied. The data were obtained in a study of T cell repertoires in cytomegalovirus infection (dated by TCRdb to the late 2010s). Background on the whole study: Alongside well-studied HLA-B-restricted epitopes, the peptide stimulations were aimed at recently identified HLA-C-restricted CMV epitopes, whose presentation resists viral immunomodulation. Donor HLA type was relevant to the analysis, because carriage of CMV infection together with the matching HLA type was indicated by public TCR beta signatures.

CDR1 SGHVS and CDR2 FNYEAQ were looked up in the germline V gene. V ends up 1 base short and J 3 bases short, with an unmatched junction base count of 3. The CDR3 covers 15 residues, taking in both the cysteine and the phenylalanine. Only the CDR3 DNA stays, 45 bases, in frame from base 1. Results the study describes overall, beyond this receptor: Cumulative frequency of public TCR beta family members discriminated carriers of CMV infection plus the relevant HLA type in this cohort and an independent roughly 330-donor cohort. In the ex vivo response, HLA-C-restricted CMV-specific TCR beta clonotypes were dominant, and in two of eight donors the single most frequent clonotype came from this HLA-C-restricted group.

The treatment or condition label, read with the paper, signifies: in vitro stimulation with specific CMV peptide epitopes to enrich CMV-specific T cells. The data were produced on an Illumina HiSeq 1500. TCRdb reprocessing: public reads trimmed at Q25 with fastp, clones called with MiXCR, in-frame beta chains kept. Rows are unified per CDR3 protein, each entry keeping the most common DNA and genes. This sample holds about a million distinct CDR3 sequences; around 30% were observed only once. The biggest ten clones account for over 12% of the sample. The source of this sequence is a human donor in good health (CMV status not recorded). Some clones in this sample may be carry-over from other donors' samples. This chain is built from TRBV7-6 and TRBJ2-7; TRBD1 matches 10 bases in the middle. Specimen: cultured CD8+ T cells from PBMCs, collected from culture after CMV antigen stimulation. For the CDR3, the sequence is CASSLGDRGHYEQYF. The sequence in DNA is TGTGCCAGCAGCTTAGGGGACAGGGGCCACTACGAGCAGTACTTC.